These 15 T cell receptor beta chains came from one sample sequenced in a study of identical twins. TCRdb re-derived calls from the 5' RACE reads in MiXCR, one entry per CDR3 protein. Here the sample spans 400,000 to 650,000 distinct CDR3 sequences, roughly a fifth being singletons. This sample also belongs to another study, concerning T cells expressing NK-cell markers.

Sequencing was performed on CD4+ T cells sorted from blood. The receptors stem from a woman between 18 and 29 years old in good health.

The genes are TRBV12-3 or TRBV12-4 and TRBJ2-7; 9 bases align to TRBD1. The J segment lost 5 bases and the V segment lost 6 bases, leaving 8 bases of the junction unmatched. The CDR3 loop spans 14 amino acids. CDR3 nucleotide sequence: TGTGCCAGCAGCCACGACAGGGGGGCTAACGAGCAGTACTTC. Translation gives CASSHDRGANEQYF.

The V gene is TRBV7-2, the J gene TRBJ2-1, with a tentative D call TRBD2 (5 bases). There are 15 residues in the CDR3. Trimming pared 5 bases from V and 2 bases from J, leaving 13 bases between. Germline V CDR1 and CDR2: SGHTA, FQGNSA. For the CDR3, the DNA is TGTGCCAGCAGCCCAAGGACTGGAGCCTACAATGAGCAGTTCTTC. Its protein product is CASSPRTGAYNEQFF.

The rearrangement links TRBV20-1 to TRBJ2-1, with TRBD2 matching over 8 bases. This CDR3 is 15 amino acids long. Germline assignment: CDR1 DFQATT and CDR2 SNEGSKA (reference sequence). V lost 0 bases and J lost 3; bases outside the gene matches: 4. Here the CDR3 DNA reads TGCAGTGCTAGAGAGCGGGGGGCACACTACAATGAGCAGTTCTTC. Translating it yields CSARERGAHYNEQFF.

This clonotype was counted at least ten times. The gene calls are TRBV4-2 and TRBJ2-3; 7 positions match TRBD1. V shed 2 bases, J shed 2 bases, and the junction held 1 base outside the gene matches. Germline values: CDR1 LGHNA, CDR2 YNFKEQ. The CDR3 is made up of 14 amino acids. CDR3 sequence reads: CASSQKGATDTQYF. The CDR3 DNA reads TGTGCCAGCAGCCAAAAGGGGGCCACAGATACGCAGTATTTT.

This clonotype showed up just a few times. This sequence joins TRBV20-1 and TRBJ2-3, with TRBD2 as a possible D gene (6 bases). There are 12 residues in the CDR3. Deletions cut 3 bases from V and 6 bases from J, with 10 bases between. Germline V lookup: CDR1 DFQATT, CDR2 SNEGSKA (reference sequence). The CDR3 reads CSASVGSDTQYF. The CDR3 DNA reads TGCAGTGCTAGTGTCGGGAGCGATACGCAGTATTTT.

The rearrangement links TRBV5-1 to TRBJ2-5; no firm D call. The CDR3 sequence is 13 residues long. Germline CDR1 is SGHRS and CDR2 is YFSETQ. Trimming took 2 bases from V and 4 from J, leaving 9 bases between them. The CDR3 region has the DNA TGCGCCAGCAGCTTCCCGTATGGAGAGACCCAGTACTTC. It codes for CASSFPYGETQYF.

This chain links TRBV7-6 with TRBJ2-2; D call uncertain. Trimming stripped 2 bases from V and 1 base from J, with 11 bases between. Germline CDR1 reads SGHVS; CDR2 reads FNYEAQ. The CDR3 is 16 amino acids. The CDR3 coding sequence is TGTGCCAGCAGCTTACGTGTGACGGAGAACACCGGGGAGCTGTTTTTT. Protein sequence: CASSLRVTENTGELFF.

J is TRBJ2-7 and V is TRBV5-1, with D possibly TRBD2 on 7 matching bases. Trimming removed 2 bases at V and 3 bases at J, with 18 bases between. Germline lookup yields CDR1 SGHRS and CDR2 YFSETQ. This CDR3 is built from 16 residues. The CDR3 loop is CASSFQTSRGGYEQYF. In DNA form, the CDR3 reads TGCGCCAGCAGCTTCCAGACGTCTAGGGGGGGCTACGAGCAGTACTTC.

This clonotype occurred a few times. The gene calls are TRBV15 and TRBJ2-3; 7 nucleotides match TRBD1. The germline CDR1 and CDR2 sequences are LNHNV and YYDKDF (reference sequence). V lost 3 bases and J lost 4; bases outside the gene matches: 10. There are 16 residues in the CDR3. CDR3 sequence: CATSRRGLTGADTQYF. In nucleotides, the CDR3 is TGTGCCACCAGCAGGAGGGGGCTCACGGGCGCAGATACGCAGTATTTT. The entire variable domain, with the rest obtained from reference TRBV15 and TRBJ2-3, is as follows: DAMVIQNPRYQVTQFGKPVTLSCSQTLNHNVMYWYQQKSSQAPKLLFHYYDKDFNNEADTPDNFQSRRPNTSFCFLDIRSPGLGDTAMYLCATSRRGLTGADTQYFGPGTRLTVL.

The gene calls are TRBV28 and TRBJ2-2; D might be TRBD1 (6 bases). The V end lost 1 base, the J end lost 5 bases, and 11 bases lay between the germline ends. CDR3 length equals 15 residues. Germline V gives CDR1 MDHEN, CDR2 SYDVKM. CDR3 region: CASSLYGTRTGELFF. DNA of the CDR3: TGTGCCAGCAGTTTATACGGGACACGTACCGGGGAGCTGTTTTTT. Based on the CDR3 plus reference TRBV28 and TRBJ2-2, the full variable domain is DVKVTQSSRYLVKRTGEKVFLECVQDMDHENMFWYRQDPGLGLRLIYFSYDVKMKEKGDIPEGYSVSREKKERFSLILESASTNQTSMYLCASSLYGTRTGELFFGEGSRLTVL.

This chain connects TRBV4-1 to TRBJ1-5, with TRBD1 as a possible D gene (5 bases). Germline CDR1 and CDR2: MGHRA and YSYEKL. V lost 1 base to trimming and J lost 7 bases, with 17 bases between them. The length of the CDR3 is 16 residues. This CDR3 reads CASSQVLARGPQPQHF. CDR3 in DNA: TGCGCCAGCAGCCAAGTTTTGGCGCGGGGACCGCAGCCCCAGCATTTT.

This clonotype was observed a few times. The chain couples TRBV12-3 or TRBV12-4 to TRBJ2-1; no clear D gene. Trimming left V 2 bases short and J 6 bases short, with 20 bases between. The CDR3 spans 17 residues. This chain's CDR3 is CASSLRPSPTQLNEQFF. CDR3 bases: TGTGCCAGCAGTTTAAGGCCATCCCCGACCCAACTCAATGAGCAGTTCTTC.

This clonotype has more than one count but fewer than ten. The V gene is TRBV20-1, the J gene TRBJ2-1; D is unclear. Trimming shortened V by 6 bases and J by 0 bases, and 18 bases separated the two germline ends. CDR3 size: 16 residues. Germline lookup yields CDR1 DFQATT and CDR2 SNEGSKA (reference sequence). Here the CDR3 reads CSAHIFDLRSYNEQFF. The CDR3, as DNA: TGCAGTGCCCACATCTTTGACTTACGCTCCTACAATGAGCAGTTCTTC.

V usage is TRBV5-1 and J usage is TRBJ2-3, with D perhaps matching TRBD1 or TRBD2 (5 bases each). Trimming shortened V by 1 base and J by 5 bases, and 14 bases separated the two germline ends. CDR1 and CDR2 from the germline V gene are SGHRS and YFSETQ. The CDR3 loop spans 15 amino acids. The chain's CDR3 is CASSLNRGNQDTQYF. The DNA of the CDR3 is TGCGCCAGCAGCTTGAACCGGGGCAACCAAGATACGCAGTATTTT.

There are many counts of this clonotype. J is TRBJ2-1 and V is TRBV10-3; the D is unclear. Trimming stripped 3 bases from V and 5 bases from J, with 11 bases between. Germline V gives CDR1 ENHRY, CDR2 SYGVKD. CDR3 length equals 14 residues. The CDR3 spells CAISENVRNNEQFF. The CDR3 nucleotides are TGTGCCATCAGTGAAAACGTCCGGAACAATGAGCAGTTCTTC.